A single sample is the source of the 8 T cell receptor beta chains below, sequenced in a study of patients and donors after allogeneic stem cell transplantation. Each CDR3 protein gets one entry after TCRdb re-called the RT-PCR reads with MiXCR. Of 150,000 to 200,000 distinct CDR3 sequences in the sample, approximately 25% were seen once. The specimen sequenced was blood, either unsorted or a sorted T cell fraction (not recorded which). These receptors were taken from a human donor who was either an allogeneic HSCT recipient or a stem cell or donor lymphocyte infusion donor (not recorded which). It is not recorded whose cells these are; they may come from a transplant donor.

This clonotype was observed a few times. The V and J genes are TRBV20-1 and TRBJ2-2; D ambiguous. Germline V lookup: CDR1 DFQATT, CDR2 SNEGSKA (reference sequence). The CDR3 covers 13 residues. V was clipped by 0 bases and J by 5 bases, with 7 bases between them. In nucleotides, the CDR3 is TGCAGTGCTAGAGATTGGCCAACCGGGGAGCTGTTTTTT. It yields the protein CSARDWPTGELFF.

The genes are TRBV29-1 and TRBJ2-7, with D tentatively TRBD2 (6 bases). Germline-derived CDR1 and CDR2 are SQVTM and ANQGSEA. CDR3 length equals 13 residues. Deletions cut 4 bases from V and 2 bases from J, with 12 bases between. CDR3 bases: TGCAGCGTTGTAGCGGACGAACCCTACGAGCAGTACTTC. This gives the protein CSVVADEPYEQYF.

The chain recombines TRBV5-5 with TRBJ1-1, with D unclear. The CDR3 spans 13 residues. Germline CDR1 is SGHKS and CDR2 is YYEKEE (reference sequence). The germline V and J ends were trimmed by 2 bases and 1 base, with 6 bases remaining between them. CDR3 DNA: TGTGCCAGCAGCTTTTGGGCGAACACTGAAGCTTTCTTT. Amino acid sequence: CASSFWANTEAFF.

This clonotype was recorded a few times. The chain employs TRBV7-9 and TRBJ2-2; D tentatively reads TRBD1 or TRBD2 (5 bases each). Deletions cut 4 bases from V and 6 bases from J, with 18 bases between. Germline CDR1 and CDR2: SEHNR and FQNEAQ (reference sequence). The CDR3 length is 16 residues. The CDR3 loop reads CASSSRGGRDAGELFF. CDR3 DNA sequence: TGTGCCAGCAGCTCCCGGGGCGGCAGGGACGCCGGGGAGCTGTTTTTT.

A remark on this clonotype: The junction shows a germline mismatch at one end, possibly a read error. The CDR3 region has the DNA TGTGCCAGCAGTTTAGGTTCCCGGGGCTACACTGAAGCTTTCTTT. Encoded protein: CASSLGSRGYTEAFF. V and J are TRBV7-9 and TRBJ1-1; D is perhaps TRBD1 (5 bases). The V gene's germline CDR1 is SEHNR and CDR2 FQNEAQ (reference sequence). This CDR3 has 15 residues.

V is TRBV4-3 and J is TRBJ2-1; D perhaps matches TRBD2 (6 bases). Germline V CDR1 and CDR2: LGHNA, YSLEER. Trimming took off 4 bases at V and 5 bases at J, with 12 bases between the two ends. The CDR3 extends over 14 amino acids. The CDR3 DNA reads as TGCGCCAGCAGCCGCGCGGGACGGGACAATGAGCAGTTCTTC. This codes for CASSRAGRDNEQFF.

This sequence joins TRBV28 and TRBJ1-3; D is perhaps TRBD1 (5 bases). The CDR3 sequence is 15 residues long. The germline V gene has CDR1 MDHEN and CDR2 SYDVKM. Trimming removed 5 bases at V and 0 bases at J, with 11 bases between. Here the CDR3 reads CASSTGTASGNTIYF. As DNA, the CDR3 is TGTGCCAGCAGTACTGGGACGGCCTCTGGAAACACCATATATTTT.

This clonotype was counted at least ten times. This chain uses TRBV7-9 with TRBJ1-2, with 7 bases fitting TRBD1. Germline lookup yields CDR1 SEHNR and CDR2 FQNEAQ (reference sequence). The V and J ends lost 5 bases and 2 bases, in that order; junction bases with no gene match: 2. The CDR3 is made up of 13 amino acids. The CDR3 loop reads CASSTQGNYGYTF. Here the CDR3 DNA reads TGTGCCAGCAGCACACAGGGGAACTATGGCTACACCTTC. Full variable domain (missing parts from reference TRBV7-9 and TRBJ1-2): DTGVSQNPRHKITKRGQNVTFRCDPISEHNRLYWYRQTLGQGPEFLTYFQNEAQLEKSRLLSDRFSAERPKGSFSTLEIQRTEQGDSAMYLCASSTQGNYGYTFGSGTRLTVV.